These T cell receptor beta chains were read from a single sample in a study of blood T cell repertoires in COVID-19. Data came from immunoSEQ multiplex PCR; TCRdb stores just in-frame clones and leaves some out. Of some 150,000 clones listed, about nine tenths were seen once; the top ten hold 0.8% to 0.95%. The sequenced material came from peripheral blood. These receptors were collected from a woman aged 50 to 60 with acute or convalescent COVID-19. Both conserved end residues are part of each CDR3. The order of the fields is D gene, J gene, clone size, V gene, CDR3 DNA, CDR3 protein. A D gene is named only where the DNA matches it firmly. Clone size is given for some rows only: seen once, a few or many times, or a class if the clone is expanded.

D: TRBD1; J: TRBJ1-5; size: NA; V: TRBV24-1; DNA: TGTGCCACCAGTGGGGGAGGGACAGGGGTACAGCCCCAGCATTTT; CDR3: CATSGGGTGVQPQHF
D: TRBD1; J: TRBJ1-2; size: NA; V: TRBV5-8; DNA: TGTGCCAGCAGCCTATGGACAGGGGAGGTCAACTATGGCTACACCTTC; CDR3: CASSLWTGEVNYGYTF
D: NA; J: TRBJ2-7; size: few; V: TRBV29-1; DNA: TGCAGCGCCACGGCAGGAGGGGGCGCGGACGAGCAGTACTTC; CDR3: CSATAGGGADEQYF
D: TRBD1; J: TRBJ2-7; size: NA; V: TRBV6-6; DNA: TGTGCCAGCAGACAGCGGGACAGGGTTGGCGAGCAGTACTTC; CDR3: CASRQRDRVGEQYF
D: TRBD2; J: TRBJ2-7; size: few; V: TRBV4-1; DNA: TGCGCCAGCAGCCAGCCCCCTCGCGGGGGGACCTACGAGCAGTACTTC; CDR3: CASSQPPRGGTYEQYF
D: NA; J: TRBJ2-2; size: NA; V: TRBV5-4; DNA: TGTGCCAGCAGCGGAGGAACGAACACCGGGGAGCTGTTTTTT; CDR3: CASSGGTNTGELFF
D: TRBD1; J: TRBJ2-7; size: NA; V: TRBV27; DNA: TGTGCCAGCAGGGGGTCCGTACAGGGGGCCTACGAGCAGTACTTC; CDR3: CASRGSVQGAYEQYF
D: TRBD1; J: TRBJ2-7; size: NA; V: TRBV3-1/TRBV3-2; DNA: TGTGCCAGCAGCCAACCGGGACAGGGATCCGAGCAGTACTTC; CDR3: CASSQPGQGSEQYF
D: TRBD2; J: TRBJ2-2; size: NA; V: TRBV5-6; DNA: TGTGCCAGCAGACTAGCGGGAGTTCCCGGGGAGCTGTTTTTT; CDR3: CASRLAGVPGELFF
D: NA; J: TRBJ1-4; size: NA; V: TRBV18; DNA: TGTGCCAGCTCATCGGACACCACAACTAATGAAAAACTGTTTTTT; CDR3: CASSSDTTTNEKLFF
D: NA; J: TRBJ1-1; size: NA; V: TRBV11-2; DNA: TGTGCCAGCAGCTTAGCTCGGGGAAACACTGAAGCTTTCTTT; CDR3: CASSLARGNTEAFF
D: TRBD1; J: TRBJ1-2; size: NA; V: TRBV7-9; DNA: TGTGCCAGCAGCGCAAGGACAGGGCTGGGCTACACCTTC; CDR3: CASSARTGLGYTF
D: TRBD2; J: TRBJ2-2; size: NA; V: TRBV11-2; DNA: TGTGCCAGCAGCTCGGCGCTAGCGGGGGGACCCACCGGGGAGCTGTTTTTT; CDR3: CASSSALAGGPTGELFF
D: TRBD1; J: TRBJ2-1; size: NA; V: TRBV9; DNA: TGTGCCAGCAGCGTTGGGACAGGGTGGGATGAGCAGTTCTTC; CDR3: CASSVGTGWDEQFF
D: NA; J: TRBJ2-3; size: NA; V: TRBV5-1; DNA: TGCGCCAGCAGCTTGGGGCACATCAACACAGATACGCAGTATTTT; CDR3: CASSLGHINTDTQYF
D: TRBD2; J: TRBJ2-5; size: NA; V: TRBV11-3; DNA: TGTGCCAGCAGCCCTGGACTAGCGGGAAATAAAGAGACCCAGTACTTC; CDR3: CASSPGLAGNKETQYF
D: NA; J: TRBJ1-1; size: NA; V: TRBV5-6; DNA: TGTGCCAGCAGCACCCGCGGTATTAGCAGGGGCGATCGGAACACTGAAGCTTTCTTT; CDR3: CASSTRGISRGDRNTEAFF
D: TRBD1; J: TRBJ2-2; size: NA; V: TRBV6-5; DNA: TGTGCCAGTGTTCCGGGACAGGGCTTCACCGGGGAGCTGTTTTTT; CDR3: CASVPGQGFTGELFF